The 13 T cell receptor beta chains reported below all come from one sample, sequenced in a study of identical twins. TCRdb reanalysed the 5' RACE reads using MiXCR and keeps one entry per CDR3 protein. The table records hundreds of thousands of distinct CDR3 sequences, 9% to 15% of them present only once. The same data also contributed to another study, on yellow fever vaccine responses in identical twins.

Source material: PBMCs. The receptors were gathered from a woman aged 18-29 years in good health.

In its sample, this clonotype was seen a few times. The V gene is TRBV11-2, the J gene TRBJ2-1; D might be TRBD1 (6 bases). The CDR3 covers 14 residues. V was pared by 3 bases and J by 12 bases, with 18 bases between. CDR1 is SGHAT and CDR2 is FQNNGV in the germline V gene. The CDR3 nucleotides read TGTGCCAGCAGCTTCCCAGGGGTGGCGGTATGGCAGTTCTTC. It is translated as CASSFPGVAVWQFF.

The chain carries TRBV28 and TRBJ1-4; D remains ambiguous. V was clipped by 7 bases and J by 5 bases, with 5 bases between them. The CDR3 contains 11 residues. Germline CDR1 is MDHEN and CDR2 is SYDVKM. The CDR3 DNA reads TGTGCCAGCAACGGGAATGAAAAACTGTTTTTT. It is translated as CASNGNEKLFF.

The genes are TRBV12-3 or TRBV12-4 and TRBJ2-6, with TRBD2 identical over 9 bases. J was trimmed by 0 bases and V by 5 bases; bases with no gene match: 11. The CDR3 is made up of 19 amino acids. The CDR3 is CASSAPKTSGTSGANVLTF. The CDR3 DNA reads TGTGCCAGCAGTGCCCCAAAGACTAGCGGAACCTCTGGGGCCAACGTCCTGACTTTC.

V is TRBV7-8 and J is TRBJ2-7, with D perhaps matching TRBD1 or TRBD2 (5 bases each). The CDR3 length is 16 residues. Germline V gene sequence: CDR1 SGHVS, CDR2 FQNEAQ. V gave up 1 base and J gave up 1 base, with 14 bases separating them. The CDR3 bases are TGTGCCAGCAGCTTAGTTAGCGCAGGGTTTTCCTACGAGCAGTACGTC. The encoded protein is CASSLVSAGFSYEQYV.

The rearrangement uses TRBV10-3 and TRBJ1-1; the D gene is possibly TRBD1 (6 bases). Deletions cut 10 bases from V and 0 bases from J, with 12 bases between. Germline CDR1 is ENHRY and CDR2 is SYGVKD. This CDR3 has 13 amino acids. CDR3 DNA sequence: TGTGCCACCTCACAGGGCATGAACACTGAAGCTTTCTTT. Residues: CATSQGMNTEAFF.

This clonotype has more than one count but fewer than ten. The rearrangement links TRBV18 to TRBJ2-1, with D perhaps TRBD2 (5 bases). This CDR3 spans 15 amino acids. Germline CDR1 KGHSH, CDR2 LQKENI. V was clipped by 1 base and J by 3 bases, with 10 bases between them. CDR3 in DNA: TGTGCCAGCTCACCACAGCTAGCCTTCTACAATGAGCAGTTCTTC. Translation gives CASSPQLAFYNEQFF.

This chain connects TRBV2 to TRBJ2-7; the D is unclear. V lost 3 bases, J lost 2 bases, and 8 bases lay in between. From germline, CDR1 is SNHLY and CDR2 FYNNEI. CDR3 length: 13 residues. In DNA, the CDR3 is TGTGCCAGCAGTGATCAGATTACCTACGAGCAGTACGTC. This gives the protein CASSDQITYEQYV.

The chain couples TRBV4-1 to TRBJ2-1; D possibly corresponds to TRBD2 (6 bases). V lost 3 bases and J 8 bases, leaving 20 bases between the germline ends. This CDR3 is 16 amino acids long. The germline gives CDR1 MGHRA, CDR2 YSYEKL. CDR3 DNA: TGCGCCAGCAGCCAGAGACCGGCGGGATCTGCGGATGAGCAGTTCTTC. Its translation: CASSQRPAGSADEQFF.

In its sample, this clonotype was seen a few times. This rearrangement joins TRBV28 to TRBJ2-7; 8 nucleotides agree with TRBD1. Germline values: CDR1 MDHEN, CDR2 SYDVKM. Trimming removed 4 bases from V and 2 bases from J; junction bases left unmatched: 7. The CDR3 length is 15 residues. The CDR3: CASSSPRTGTYEQYF. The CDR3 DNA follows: TGTGCCAGCAGTTCACCCCGGACAGGGACCTACGAGCAGTACTTC.

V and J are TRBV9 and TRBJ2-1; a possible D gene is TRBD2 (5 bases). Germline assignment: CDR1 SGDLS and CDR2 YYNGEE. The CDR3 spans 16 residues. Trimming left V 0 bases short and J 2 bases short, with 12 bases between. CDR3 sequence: CASSVVGGLTYNEQFF. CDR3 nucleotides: TGTGCCAGCAGCGTAGTAGGCGGGTTAACCTACAATGAGCAGTTCTTC.

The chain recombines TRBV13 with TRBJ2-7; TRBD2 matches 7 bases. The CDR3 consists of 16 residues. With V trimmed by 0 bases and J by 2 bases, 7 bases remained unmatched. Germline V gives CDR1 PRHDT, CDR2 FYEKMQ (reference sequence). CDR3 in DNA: TGTGCCAGCAGCTTAGGGAGCGGGGAACTTACCTACGAGCAGTACTTC. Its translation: CASSLGSGELTYEQYF. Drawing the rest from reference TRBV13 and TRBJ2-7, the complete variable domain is AAGVIQSPRHLIKEKRETATLKCYPIPRHDTVYWYQQGPGQDPQFLISFYEKMQSDKGSIPDRFSAQQFSDYHSELNMSSLELGDSALYFCASSLGSGELTYEQYFGPGTRLTVT.

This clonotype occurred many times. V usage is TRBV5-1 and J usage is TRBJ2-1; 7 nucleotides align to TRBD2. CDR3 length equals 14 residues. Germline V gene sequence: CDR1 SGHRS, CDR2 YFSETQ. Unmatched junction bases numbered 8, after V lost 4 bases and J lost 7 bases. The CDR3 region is CASSLGGVENEQFF. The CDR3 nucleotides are TGCGCCAGCAGCCTGGGGGGGGTGGAGAATGAGCAGTTCTTC.

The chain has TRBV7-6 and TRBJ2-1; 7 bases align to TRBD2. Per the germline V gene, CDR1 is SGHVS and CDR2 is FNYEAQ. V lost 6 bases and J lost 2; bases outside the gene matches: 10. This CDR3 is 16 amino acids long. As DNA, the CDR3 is TGTGCCAGCAGACGGAACCCTAGCGGAACCTACAATGAGCAGTTCTTC. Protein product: CASRRNPSGTYNEQFF.